This TCR beta chain was sequenced in a study of T cells in Graves' hyperthyroidism and ophthalmopathy. Trimming took 4 bases from V and 3 from J; bases not matched to a gene: 12. Germline CDR1 reads SGHAT; CDR2 reads FQDESV (reference sequence). The length of the CDR3 is 16 residues. Amplification yielded TCR beta CDR3 regions, with RNA transcripts as the source. A set of HTBI primers served as the primers for a first-round RT-PCR of the TCR CDR3. TCRdb used MiXCR to reprocess the multiplex PCR reads, holding one entry per CDR3 protein. The sample consists of 500,000 to 700,000 distinct CDR3 sequences, roughly 17% of them appearing once. Note on this clonotype: The antigen is undetermined.

Findings and limits, study-wide: Ophthalmopathy was model-predicted a median approximately 6.4 months pre-onset.

The TCR sequence derives from a woman aged 18-29 years with Graves' hyperthyroidism. Sequenced input: blood. The chain recombines TRBV11-1 with TRBJ2-7; 7 nucleotides align to TRBD2. CDR3 DNA: TGTGCCAGCAGCTCCTTCCGTGCGGGAGCTGTCTACGAGCAGTACTTC. It encodes CASSSFRAGAVYEQYF.